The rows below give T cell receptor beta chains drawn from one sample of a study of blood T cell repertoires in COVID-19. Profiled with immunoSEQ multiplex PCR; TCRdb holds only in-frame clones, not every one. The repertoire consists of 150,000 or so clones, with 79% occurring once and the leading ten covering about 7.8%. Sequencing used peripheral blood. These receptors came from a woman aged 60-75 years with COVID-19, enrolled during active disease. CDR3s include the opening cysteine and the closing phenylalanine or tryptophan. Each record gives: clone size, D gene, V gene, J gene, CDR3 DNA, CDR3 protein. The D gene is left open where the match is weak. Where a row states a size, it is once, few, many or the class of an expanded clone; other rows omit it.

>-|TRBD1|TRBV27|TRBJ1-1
TGTGCCAGCAGTTCCAGGGGGCTGATTGAAGCTTTCTTT
CASSSRGLIEAFF
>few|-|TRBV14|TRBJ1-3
TGTGCCAGCAGCACGCAACTCGGAAACACCATATATTTT
CASSTQLGNTIYF
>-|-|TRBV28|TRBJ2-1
TGTGCCAGCAGCCTCCTCAATGAGCAGTTCTTC
CASSLLNEQFF
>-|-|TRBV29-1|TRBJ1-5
TGCAGCGTTGAAACAAGTGGCAATCAGCCCCAGCATTTT
CSVETSGNQPQHF
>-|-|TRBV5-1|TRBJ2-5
TGCGCCAGCACGGGCGGGGGCCTCCCGCAAGAGACCCAGTACTTC
CASTGGGLPQETQYF
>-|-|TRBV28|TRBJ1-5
TGTGCCAGCAGTCGGGAGGGTGGTCAGCCCCAGCATTTT
CASSREGGQPQHF
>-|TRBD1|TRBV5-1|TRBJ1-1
TGCGCCAGCAGCCCCGGACAGGAGAAGATGAGAACTGAAGCTTTCTTT
CASSPGQEKMRTEAFF
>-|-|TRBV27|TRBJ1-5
TGTGCCAGCAGTCCGCGTAGAGGAAGCAATCAGCCCCAGCATTTT
CASSPRRGSNQPQHF
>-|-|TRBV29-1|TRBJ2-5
TGCAGCGCACTACACAGGGATCGGGAAGAGACCCAGTACTTC
CSALHRDREETQYF
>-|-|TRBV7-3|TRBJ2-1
TGTGCCAGCAGCGTCCACGCCCCGATTAGCTCCTACAATGAGCAGTTCTTC
CASSVHAPISSYNEQFF
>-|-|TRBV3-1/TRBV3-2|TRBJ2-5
TGTGCCAGCAGCCAAGTATCGGAGACCCAGTACTTC
CASSQVSETQYF
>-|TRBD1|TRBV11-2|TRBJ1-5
TGTGCCAGCAGCTCAGGGGGCGGAAATCAGCCCCAGCATTTT
CASSSGGGNQPQHF
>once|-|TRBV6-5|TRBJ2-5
TGTGCCAGCAGCCCCCCGGGGGTAGTGACCCAGTACTTC
CASSPPGVVTQYF
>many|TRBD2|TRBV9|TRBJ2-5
TGTGCCAGCAGCGTGACTAGCGGGGTTGGTGGAGAGACCCAGTACTTC
CASSVTSGVGGETQYF
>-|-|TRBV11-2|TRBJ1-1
TGTGCCAGCAGCTTACTTCGGGGCACTGAAGCTTTCTTT
CASSLLRGTEAFF
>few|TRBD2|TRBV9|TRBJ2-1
TGTGCCAGCAGCGCCGAGACTAGCGGGGGACTAAATGAGCAGTTCTTC
CASSAETSGGLNEQFF
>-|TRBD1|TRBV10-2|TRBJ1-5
TGCGCCAGTGGAGGGACAGGAGCTTATAGCAATCAGCCCCAGCATTTT
CASGGTGAYSNQPQHF
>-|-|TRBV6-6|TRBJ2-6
TGTGCCAGCAGCCTGGGGGCGAGCGGGGCCAACGTCCTGACTTTC
CASSLGASGANVLTF
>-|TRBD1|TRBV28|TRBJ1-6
TGTGCCAGCAGTTTCGACAGGGAAGGTTATTCACCCCTCCACTTT
CASSFDREGYSPLHF
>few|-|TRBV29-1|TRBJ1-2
TGCAGCGTTGAAGTAGGGGTGAACTATGGCTACACCTTC
CSVEVGVNYGYTF
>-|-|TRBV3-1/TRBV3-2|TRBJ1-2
TGTGCCAGCAGCCAAGTCTTCTGGGGCCTCTACACCTTC
CASSQVFWGLYTF
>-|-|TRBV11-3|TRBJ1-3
TGTGCCAGCAGCTTAGATCATGGAAACACCATATATTTT
CASSLDHGNTIYF
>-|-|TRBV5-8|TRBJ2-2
TGTGCCAGCAGCTTTCATATGGGGCCCTCGAACACCGGGGAGCTGTTTTTT
CASSFHMGPSNTGELFF
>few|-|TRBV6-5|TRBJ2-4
TGTGCCAGCCACTCAGGGGCCAAAAACATTCAGTACTTC
CASHSGAKNIQYF
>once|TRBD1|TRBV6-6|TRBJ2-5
TGTGCCAGCAGTTTGGGACAGGCGAAACAAGAGACCCAGTACTTC
CASSLGQAKQETQYF
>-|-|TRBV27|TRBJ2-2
TGTGCCAGCACCCCAGGGCGGCACACCGGGGAGCTGTTTTTT
CASTPGRHTGELFF
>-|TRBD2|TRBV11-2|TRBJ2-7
TGTGCCAGCAGCCCCAGCGGGAGGTCCCACGAGCAGTACTTC
CASSPSGRSHEQYF
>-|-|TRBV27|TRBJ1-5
TGTGCCAGCAGTGAAGGGGTGTTTGCACTATTAAGAAATCAGCCCCAGCATTTT
CASSEGVFALLRNQPQHF
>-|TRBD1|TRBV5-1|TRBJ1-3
TGCGCCAGCAGCTTGACGGACAGGTCTGGAAACACCATATATTTT
CASSLTDRSGNTIYF
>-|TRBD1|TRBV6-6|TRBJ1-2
TGTGCCAGCAGTACATCCGGGACAGCCTATGGCTACACCTTC
CASSTSGTAYGYTF
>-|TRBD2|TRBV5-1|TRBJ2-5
TGCGCCAGCAGCCCGCCGTTAGCGGGGGGGCAACGGGAGACCCAGTACTTC
CASSPPLAGGQRETQYF
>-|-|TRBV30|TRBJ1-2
TGTGCCTGGAGTACAGGACCTCTCTATGGCTACACCTTC
CAWSTGPLYGYTF
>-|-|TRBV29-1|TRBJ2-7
TGCAGCGTTGTGGCGGGCGGGGAGCAGTACTTC
CSVVAGGEQYF
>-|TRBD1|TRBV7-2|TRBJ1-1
TGTGCCAGCAGCTTAGCCTTCAGGGGGCGCGGGGCTTTCTTT
CASSLAFRGRGAFF
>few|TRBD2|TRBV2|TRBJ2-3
TGTGCCAGCAGGCTACTAGCGGGGGGATCAGATACGCAGTATTTT
CASRLLAGGSDTQYF
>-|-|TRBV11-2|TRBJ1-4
TGTGCCAGCAGCTCCAGTCTGGACTCTGAAAAACTGTTTTTT
CASSSSLDSEKLFF
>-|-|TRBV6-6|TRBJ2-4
TGTGCCAGCCGTGAGCTAGCCAAAAACATTCAGTACTTC
CASRELAKNIQYF
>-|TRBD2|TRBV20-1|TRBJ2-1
TGCAGTGCTAGTCAGTCCGGGACTAGCGGGATCTTGCACAATGAGCAGTTCTTC
CSASQSGTSGILHNEQFF
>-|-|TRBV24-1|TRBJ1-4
TGTGCCACCAGTGATCCCGTGGCAGGGTCCGATGAAAAACTGTTTTTT
CATSDPVAGSDEKLFF
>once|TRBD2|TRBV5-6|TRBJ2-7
TGTGCCAGCAGCCCCCGCCGACTAGCGGGGAGCTACGAGCAGTACTTC
CASSPRRLAGSYEQYF
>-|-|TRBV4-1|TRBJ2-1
TGCGCCAGCAGCCAAGATCCCGGACAGTCCTACAATGAGCAGTTCTTC
CASSQDPGQSYNEQFF